This T cell receptor (beta chain) originates from a study of cytomegalovirus exposure and HLA in healthy donors. The study ran its PCR with 60 Vbeta and 13 Jbeta primers. Assay used: immunoSEQ multiplex PCR; TCRdb lists only in-frame clones, some missing. This table has roughly 130,000 clones, roughly 80% appearing once. Study outcomes and limitations: Accurate prediction of HLA-A and HLA-B alleles (for most subjects) was reportedly achieved from TCR beta sequences. Some segments of the V type, notably TRBV6-2 and TRBV6-3, were excluded as indistinguishable.

As for this clone: Its antigen is not identified.

V was pared by 4 bases and J by 10 bases, with 13 bases of the junction left unmatched. The CDR3 covers 16 residues. CDR1 SGHNT and CDR2 YYREEE come from the germline V gene (reference sequence). V is TRBV5-4 and J is TRBJ1-4, with 10 bases matching TRBD1. Source material: PBMCs. The clonotype originates from a man in his thirties or forties in good health and CMV-seronegative. CDR3 loop: CASSPGTGDGFGKLFF. CDR3 in DNA: TGTGCCAGCAGCCCGGGGACAGGGGACGGTTTCGGAAAACTGTTTTTT.